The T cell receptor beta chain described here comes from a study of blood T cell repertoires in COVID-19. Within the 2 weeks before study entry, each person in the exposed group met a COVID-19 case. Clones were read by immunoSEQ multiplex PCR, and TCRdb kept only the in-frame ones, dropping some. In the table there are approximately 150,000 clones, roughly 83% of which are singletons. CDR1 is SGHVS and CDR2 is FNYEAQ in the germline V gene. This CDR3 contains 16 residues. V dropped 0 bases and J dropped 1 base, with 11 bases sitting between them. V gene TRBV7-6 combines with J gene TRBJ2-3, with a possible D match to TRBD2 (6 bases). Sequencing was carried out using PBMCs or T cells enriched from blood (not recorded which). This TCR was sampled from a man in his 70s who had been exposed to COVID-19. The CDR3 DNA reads TGTGCCAGCAGCTTAGCGGCGGGAAGAGGCACAGATACGCAGTATTTT. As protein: CASSLAAGRGTDTQYF.